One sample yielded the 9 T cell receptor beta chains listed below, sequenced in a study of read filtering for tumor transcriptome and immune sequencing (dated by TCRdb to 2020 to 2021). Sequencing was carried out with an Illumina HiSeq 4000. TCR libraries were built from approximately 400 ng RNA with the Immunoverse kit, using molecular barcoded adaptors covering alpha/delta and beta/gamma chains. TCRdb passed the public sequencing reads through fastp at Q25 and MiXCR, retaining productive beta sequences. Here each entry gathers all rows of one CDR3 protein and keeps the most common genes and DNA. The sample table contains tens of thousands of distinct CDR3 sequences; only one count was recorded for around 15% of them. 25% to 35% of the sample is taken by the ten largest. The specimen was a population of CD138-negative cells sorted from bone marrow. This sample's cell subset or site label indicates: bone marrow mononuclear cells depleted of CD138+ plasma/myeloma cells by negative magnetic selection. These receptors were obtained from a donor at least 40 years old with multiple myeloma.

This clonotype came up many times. In DNA form, the CDR3 reads TGCAGTGCTAATCTCAGAGGGAGTACAGAGACCCAGTACTTC. Translation gives CSANLRGSTETQYF. The J gene is TRBJ2-5, the V gene TRBV20-1; a weak D match, TRBD2 (5 bases). Germline V gene data show CDR1 as DFQATT and CDR2 as SNEGSKA (reference sequence). Trimming shortened V by 4 bases and J by 4 bases, and 16 bases separated the two germline ends. This CDR3 contains 14 residues.

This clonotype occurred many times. CDR3 DNA: TGCAGCGTCGCGGGACAGGGTAGGGGGACCCAGTACTTC. Residues: CSVAGQGRGTQYF. The chain uses TRBV29-1 and TRBJ2-5; 9 nucleotides align to TRBD1. The CDR3 is 13 residues long. Germline assignment: CDR1 SQVTM and CDR2 ANQGSEA. The trim removed 6 bases at V and 7 bases at J, leaving 9 bases unmatched.

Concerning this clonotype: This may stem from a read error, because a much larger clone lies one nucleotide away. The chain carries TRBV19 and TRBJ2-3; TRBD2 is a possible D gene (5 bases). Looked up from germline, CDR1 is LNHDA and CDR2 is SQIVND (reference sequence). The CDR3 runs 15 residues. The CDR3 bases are TGTGCCAGTAGTATGGGGATTTCTAGCACAGATACGCAGTGTTTT. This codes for CASSMGISSTDTQCF.

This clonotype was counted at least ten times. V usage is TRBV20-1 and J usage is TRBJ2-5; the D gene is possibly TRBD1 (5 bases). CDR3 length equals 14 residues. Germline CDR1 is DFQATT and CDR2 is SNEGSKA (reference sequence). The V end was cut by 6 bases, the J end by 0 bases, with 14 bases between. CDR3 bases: TGCAGTGCCCGGACACCGGTGCACCAAGAGACCCAGTACTTC. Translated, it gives CSARTPVHQETQYF.

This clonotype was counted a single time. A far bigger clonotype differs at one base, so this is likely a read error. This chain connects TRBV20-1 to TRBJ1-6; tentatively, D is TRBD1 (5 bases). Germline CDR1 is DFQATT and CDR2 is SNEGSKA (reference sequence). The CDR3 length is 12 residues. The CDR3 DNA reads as TGCAGTGCTACAGGGTTGAACACTGAAACTTTCTTT. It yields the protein CSATGLNTETFF.

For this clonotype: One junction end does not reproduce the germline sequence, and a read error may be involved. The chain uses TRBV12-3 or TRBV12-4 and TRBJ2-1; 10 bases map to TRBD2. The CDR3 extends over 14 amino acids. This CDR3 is CAGSASGSHNEQFF. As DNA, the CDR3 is TGTGCCGGCAGTGCTAGCGGGAGCCACAATGAGCAGTTCTTC.

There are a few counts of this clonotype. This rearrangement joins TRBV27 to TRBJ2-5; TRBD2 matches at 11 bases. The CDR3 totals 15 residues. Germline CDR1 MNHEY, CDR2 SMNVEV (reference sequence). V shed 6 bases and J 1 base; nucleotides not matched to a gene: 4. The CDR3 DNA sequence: TGTGCCAGCAGACGACTAGCGGGGAGCCAAGAGACCCAGTACTTC. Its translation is CASRRLAGSQETQYF.

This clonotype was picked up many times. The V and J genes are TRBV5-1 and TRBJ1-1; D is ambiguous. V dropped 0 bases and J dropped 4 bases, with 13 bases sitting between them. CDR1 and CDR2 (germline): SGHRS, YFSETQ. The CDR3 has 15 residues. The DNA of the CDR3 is TGCGCCAGCAGCTTGGTGGAGCTTTTCGGCACTGAAGCTTTCTTT. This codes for CASSLVELFGTEAFF. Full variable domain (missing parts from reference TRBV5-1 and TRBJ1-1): KAGVTQTPRYLIKTRGQQVTLSCSPISGHRSVSWYQQTPGQGLQFLFEYFSETQRNKGNFPGRFSGRQFSNSRSEMNVSTLELGDSALYLCASSLVELFGTEAFFGQGTRLTVV.

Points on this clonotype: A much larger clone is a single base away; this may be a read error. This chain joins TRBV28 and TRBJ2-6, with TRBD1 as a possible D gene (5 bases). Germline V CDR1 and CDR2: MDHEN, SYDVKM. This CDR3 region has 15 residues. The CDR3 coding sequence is TGTGCCAGCAGTTTCGTGAACTCTGGGGCCAACGTCCTGGCTTTC. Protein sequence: CASSFVNSGANVLAF.